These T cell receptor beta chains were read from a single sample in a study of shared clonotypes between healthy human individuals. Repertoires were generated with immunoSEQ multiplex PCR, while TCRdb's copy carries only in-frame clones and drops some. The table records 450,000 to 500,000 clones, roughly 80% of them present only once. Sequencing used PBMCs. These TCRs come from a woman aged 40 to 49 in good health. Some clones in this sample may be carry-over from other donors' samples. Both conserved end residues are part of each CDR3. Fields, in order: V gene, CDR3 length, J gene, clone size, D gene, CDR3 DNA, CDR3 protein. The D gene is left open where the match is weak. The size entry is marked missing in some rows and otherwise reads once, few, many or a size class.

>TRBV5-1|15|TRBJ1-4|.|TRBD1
TGCGCCAGCAGCTTAGGACAGGGCACTAATGAAAAACTGTTTTTT
CASSLGQGTNEKLFF
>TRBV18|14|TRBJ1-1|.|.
TGTGCCAGCTCACCAGTCGGTTGGGACACTGAAGCTTTCTTT
CASSPVGWDTEAFF
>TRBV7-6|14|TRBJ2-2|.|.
TGTGCCAGCAGCTTAGTGGTTTTACGAGGGGAGCTGTTTTTT
CASSLVVLRGELFF
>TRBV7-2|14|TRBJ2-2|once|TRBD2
TGTGCCAGCAGCTTACTAGCGGGAGCCGGGGAGCTGTTTTTT
CASSLLAGAGELFF
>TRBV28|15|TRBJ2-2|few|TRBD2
TGTGCCAGCACCTCACTAGCGGGGAACACCGGGGAGCTGTTTTTT
CASTSLAGNTGELFF
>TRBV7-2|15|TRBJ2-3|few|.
TGTGCCAGCAGCTTCGGGACACAGGACACAGATACGCAGTATTTT
CASSFGTQDTDTQYF
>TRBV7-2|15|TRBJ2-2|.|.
TGTGCCAGCAGCTTAGGTAGGCTGCACACCGGGGAGCTGTTTTTT
CASSLGRLHTGELFF
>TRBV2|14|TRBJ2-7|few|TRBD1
TGTGCCTGTAAGACAGGGGCGAGCTCCTACGAGCAGTACTTC
CACKTGASSYEQYF
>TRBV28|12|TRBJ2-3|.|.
TGTGCCAGCAGGACAGATGCAGATACGCAGTATTTT
CASRTDADTQYF
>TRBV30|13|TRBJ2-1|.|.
TGTGCCTGTACCAGGGCATCCTACAATGAGCAGTTCTTC
CACTRASYNEQFF
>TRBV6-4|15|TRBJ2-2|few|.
TGTGCCAGCAGTTCACAGGGAACTAGCACCGGGGAGCTGTTTTTT
CASSSQGTSTGELFF
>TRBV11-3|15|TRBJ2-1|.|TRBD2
TGTGCCAGCAGCCGTAGCGGGAGTCGGCAAGGTGAGCAGTTCTTC
CASSRSGSRQGEQFF
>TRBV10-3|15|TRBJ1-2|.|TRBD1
TGTGCCATCAGTGAGAACAGGGGGCGCGCCTATGGCTACACCTTC
CAISENRGRAYGYTF
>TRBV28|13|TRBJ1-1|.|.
TGTGCCAGCAGCCCGGTTGCTAGTTTTGAAGCTTTCTTT
CASSPVASFEAFF
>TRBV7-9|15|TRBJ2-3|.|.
TGTGCCAGCAGCTTAGAAGGCAGGCCCACAGATACGCAGTATTTT
CASSLEGRPTDTQYF
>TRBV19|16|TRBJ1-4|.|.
TGTGCCAGTAGTATAACGGCAGGGCCAACTAATGAAAAACTGTTTTTT
CASSITAGPTNEKLFF
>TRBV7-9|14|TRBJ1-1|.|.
TGTGCCAGCAGCCCCACTAACAGGGTAGCTGAAGCTTTCTTT
CASSPTNRVAEAFF
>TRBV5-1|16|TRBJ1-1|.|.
TGCGCCAGCAGCTTGAGGTCGGGACGCCAGAACACTGAAGCTTTCTTT
CASSLRSGRQNTEAFF
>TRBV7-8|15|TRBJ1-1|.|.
TGTGCCAGCAGCTTAGGGGCGGGTTTGAACACTGAAGCTTTCTTT
CASSLGAGLNTEAFF
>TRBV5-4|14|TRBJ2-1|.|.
TGTGCCAGCAGCTTGGTGGGGACCCGAAATGAGCAGTTCTTC
CASSLVGTRNEQFF
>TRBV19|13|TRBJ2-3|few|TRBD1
TGTGCCAGTAGTACCCAGGGGGCAGATACGCAGTATTTT
CASSTQGADTQYF
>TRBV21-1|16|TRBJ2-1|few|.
TGTGCCAGCAGCCCCCCTGGGACTAGAGATATAAATGAGCAGTTCTTC
CASSPPGTRDINEQFF
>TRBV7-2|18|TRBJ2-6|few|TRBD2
TGTGCCAGCACCGCGGGAGGGGGTCTGGGTCCTGGGGCCAACGTCCTGACTTTC
CASTAGGGLGPGANVLTF
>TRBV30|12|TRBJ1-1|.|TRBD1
TGTGCCTGGAGTCCGACAGGGATTCGCGCTTTCTTT
CAWSPTGIRAFF
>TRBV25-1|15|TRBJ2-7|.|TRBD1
TGTGCCAGCAGTTCCCACAGGGGGAGGAGGGGGGAGCAGTACTTC
CASSSHRGRRGEQYF
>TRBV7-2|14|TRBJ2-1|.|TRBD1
TGTGCCAGCAGGCTGGACAGGGCAAGCAATGAGCAGTTCTTC
CASRLDRASNEQFF